This T cell receptor (beta chain) was sequenced for a study of OX40 agonist ivuxolimab in advanced cancers. Across the whole study: The study treated patients with ivuxolimab, an agonistic anti-OX40 (CD134) antibody. One hepatocellular carcinoma and two cutaneous melanoma patients partially responded.

A few counts support this clone. Its antigen is as yet unknown. The repertoire was sequenced with immunoSEQ multiplex PCR; TCRdb's copy has only in-frame clones and lacks some. The sample has approximately 63,000 clones; approximately 92% are singletons. Regarding the study as a whole: At doses 0.1 to 3.0 mg/kg, CD4+ and CD8+ clones expanded. The authors also found low normalized T-cell clonal expansion in some nonresponders.

CDR1 and CDR2 (germline): MDHEN, SYDVKM. The CDR3 extends over 15 amino acids. V dropped 5 bases and J dropped 1 base, with 14 bases sitting between them. The V and J genes are TRBV28 and TRBJ2-5; D may be TRBD2 (6 bases). Sample: CD4+ or CD8+ T cells sorted from blood, taken in a trial of the OX40 agonist ivuxolimab. The TCR originated in an adult with an advanced solid tumor such as melanoma, head and neck, liver or kidney cancer. The CDR3 loop reads CASSRRGGPQETQYF. The CDR3 DNA is TGTGCCAGCAGTCGGAGGGGAGGCCCCCAAGAGACCCAGTACTTC.